The 26 T cell receptor beta chains below were found in one sample sequenced in a study of identical twins. Using its own MiXCR run on the 5' RACE reads, TCRdb lists one record per CDR3 protein. The profile shows more than 200,000 distinct CDR3 sequences, over 11% of them singletons. The sequencing sample was made of memory (CD45RO+) T cells sorted from blood. The receptors shown here come from a young woman in good health.

This clonotype has a count of ten or more. The chain combines TRBV3-1 with TRBJ2-5; the match to TRBD1 covers 7 bases. There are 19 residues in the CDR3. Germline lookup yields CDR1 LGHDT and CDR2 YNNKEL (reference sequence). Unmatched junction bases numbered 16, after V lost 0 bases and J lost 3 bases. In nucleotides, the CDR3 is TGTGCCAGCAGCCAAGATATTATTCTCCAGGGACAGAGAAAAGAGACCCAGTACTTC. Encoded protein: CASSQDIILQGQRKETQYF.

In its sample, this clonotype was seen a few times. The chain combines TRBV28 with TRBJ1-1; D possibly corresponds to TRBD1 (5 bases). The CDR3 loop spans 13 amino acids. Germline CDR1 and CDR2: MDHEN and SYDVKM. The V and J ends lost 5 bases and 10 bases respectively, with 17 bases between them. DNA for the CDR3: TGTGCCAGCAGTCTGCGACAGAGGGAGTCAGCTTTCTTT. This sequence encodes CASSLRQRESAFF. The full variable domain, its missing parts supplied by reference TRBV28 and TRBJ1-1, is DVKVTQSSRYLVKRTGEKVFLECVQDMDHENMFWYRQDPGLGLRLIYFSYDVKMKEKGDIPEGYSVSREKKERFSLILESASTNQTSMYLCASSLRQRESAFFGQGTRLTVV.

The genes are TRBV20-1 and TRBJ2-1; TRBD2 matches 8 bases. Germline lookup yields CDR1 DFQATT and CDR2 SNEGSKA (reference sequence). V was clipped by 3 bases and J by 12 bases; unmatched bases: 7. This CDR3 contains 12 residues. The CDR3 reads CSARSGSGPQFF. The CDR3 nucleotides read TGCAGTGCTAGGAGCGGGAGCGGTCCGCAGTTCTTC.

V and J are TRBV5-1 and TRBJ2-1; 7 bases are shared with TRBD2. The J segment lost 5 bases and the V segment lost 0 bases, leaving 8 bases of the junction unmatched. The CDR3 has 16 amino acids. In germline, CDR1 is SGHRS, CDR2 YFSETQ. The DNA of the CDR3 is TGCGCCAGCAGCTTGGATGGGGTGGGAGGGCACAATGAGCAGTTCTTC. Residues: CASSLDGVGGHNEQFF. Variable domain in full (rest from reference TRBV5-1 and TRBJ2-1): KAGVTQTPRYLIKTRGQQVTLSCSPISGHRSVSWYQQTPGQGLQFLFEYFSETQRNKGNFPGRFSGRQFSNSRSEMNVSTLELGDSALYLCASSLDGVGGHNEQFFGPGTRLTVL.

This clonotype was seen only once. V gene TRBV2 combines with J gene TRBJ2-5; the match to TRBD2 covers 9 bases. Germline CDR1 SNHLY, CDR2 FYNNEI. J was trimmed by 2 bases and V by 4 bases; bases with no gene match: 5. The CDR3 runs 15 residues. CDR3 bases: TGTGCCAGCAGTGCTAGCGGGGTCCGTCAAGAGACCCAGTACTTC. Translation: CASSASGVRQETQYF. Complete variable domain (other parts from reference TRBV2 and TRBJ2-5): EPEVTQTPSHQVTQMGQEVILRCVPISNHLYFYWYRQILGQKVEFLVSFYNNEISEKSEIFDDQFSVERPDGSNFTLKIRSTKLEDSAMYFCASSASGVRQETQYFGPGTRLLVL.

This clonotype was counted ten times or more. The J gene is TRBJ2-1, the V gene TRBV5-1; TRBD2 aligns across 11 bases. The CDR3 has 14 residues. V lost 9 bases and J lost 6; bases outside the gene matches: 8. Germline CDR1 SGHRS, CDR2 YFSETQ. CDR3 region: CATRSLAGANEQFF. CDR3 bases: TGCGCCACCCGGTCACTAGCGGGGGCCAATGAGCAGTTCTTC. The full variable domain, rest sourced from reference TRBV5-1 and TRBJ2-1, is KAGVTQTPRYLIKTRGQQVTLSCSPISGHRSVSWYQQTPGQGLQFLFEYFSETQRNKGNFPGRFSGRQFSNSRSEMNVSTLELGDSALYLCATRSLAGANEQFFGPGTRLTVL.

This rearrangement joins TRBV5-1 to TRBJ2-7; D may correspond to TRBD1 or TRBD2 (5 bases each). Trimming shortened V by 3 bases and J by 5 bases, and 18 bases separated the two germline ends. This CDR3 has 15 amino acids. Per the germline V gene, CDR1 is SGHRS and CDR2 is YFSETQ. The chain's CDR3 is CASSSEGSSRDEQYF. CDR3 sequence (DNA): TGCGCCAGCAGCTCTGAGGGGTCGAGTCGCGACGAGCAGTACTTC. Full variable domain (missing parts from reference TRBV5-1 and TRBJ2-7): KAGVTQTPRYLIKTRGQQVTLSCSPISGHRSVSWYQQTPGQGLQFLFEYFSETQRNKGNFPGRFSGRQFSNSRSEMNVSTLELGDSALYLCASSSEGSSRDEQYFGPGTRLTVT.

The chain has TRBV2 and TRBJ2-3; 7 positions match TRBD1. Germline CDR1 and CDR2: SNHLY and FYNNEI. The V and J ends lost 0 bases and 2 bases, in that order; junction bases with no gene match: 5. The CDR3 is 16 residues long. The CDR3 DNA reads as TGTGCCAGCAGTGAAGCAGGGGGCTCTTACACAGATACGCAGTATTTT. Its protein is CASSEAGGSYTDTQYF.

This clonotype came up a few times. V is TRBV5-1 and J is TRBJ2-5; 9 positions agree with TRBD1. The CDR3 runs to 12 residues. V gave up 7 bases and J gave up 5 bases; unmatched junction bases: 3. The germline gives CDR1 SGHRS, CDR2 YFSETQ. Here the CDR3 reads CASGTGRETQYF. The CDR3 coding sequence is TGCGCCAGCGGGACAGGGAGGGAGACCCAGTACTTC.

The chain employs TRBV30 and TRBJ2-7; 8 nucleotides agree with TRBD2. Unmatched junction bases numbered 11, after V lost 2 bases and J lost 5 bases. CDR1 and CDR2 (germline): GTSNPN, SVGIG (reference sequence). CDR3 length: 15 residues. This CDR3 reads CAWSMSGRRGDEQYF. The CDR3 DNA reads TGTGCCTGGAGTATGAGCGGGAGAAGGGGTGACGAGCAGTACTTC.

The chain has TRBV5-1 and TRBJ2-7; D may be TRBD1 (6 bases). There are 13 residues in the CDR3. Trimming removed 2 bases from V and 3 bases from J, with 9 bases in between. Germline assignment: CDR1 SGHRS and CDR2 YFSETQ. The CDR3 region is CASSFSQGYEQYF. DNA for the CDR3: TGCGCCAGCAGCTTTTCACAGGGCTACGAGCAGTACTTC.

This chain joins TRBV9 and TRBJ2-3; no clear D. The CDR3 is 14 residues long. CDR1 SGDLS and CDR2 YYNGEE come from the germline V gene. The V end was cut by 3 bases, the J end by 4 bases, with 12 bases between. This CDR3 is CASSAKIVADTQYF. CDR3 DNA: TGTGCCAGCAGCGCCAAAATTGTAGCAGATACGCAGTATTTT.

This chain links TRBV20-1 with TRBJ2-5; no definite D call. V was cut by 3 bases and J by 5 bases, with 16 bases left in between. The CDR3 runs 14 residues. Germline loops: CDR1 DFQATT, CDR2 SNEGSKA (reference sequence). The CDR3 reads CSARRTAGGETQYF. As DNA, the CDR3 is TGCAGTGCTAGGCGGACGGCTGGTGGGGAGACCCAGTACTTC.

The V and J genes are TRBV4-2 and TRBJ1-3; unclear D gene. V lost 1 base, J lost 9 bases, and 16 bases lay in between. There are 15 residues in the CDR3. Germline-derived CDR1 and CDR2 are LGHNA and YNFKEQ. The CDR3 sequence: CASSQGRYPLGTIYF. The CDR3 coding sequence is TGTGCCAGCAGCCAAGGCAGATATCCCCTAGGCACCATATATTTT.

This clonotype showed up many times. The chain combines TRBV2 with TRBJ1-1; the D gene is possibly TRBD1 (6 bases). The CDR3 has 13 amino acids. CDR1 is SNHLY and CDR2 is FYNNEI in the germline V gene. Trimming removed 6 bases at V and 2 bases at J, with 10 bases between. DNA of the CDR3: TGTGCCAGCAGATCACAGGGAAACACTGAAGCTTTCTTT. Protein: CASRSQGNTEAFF.

The chain joins TRBV20-1 to TRBJ2-3; 8 bases are shared with TRBD2. This CDR3 region has 16 residues. Per the germline V gene, CDR1 is DFQATT and CDR2 is SNEGSKA (reference sequence). After removal of 3 bases from V and 1 base from J, the junction contained 9 bases not matched to a gene. CDR3 sequence reads: CSASGGGAGGTDTQYF. The CDR3 region has the DNA TGCAGTGCTAGTGGGGGAGGAGCGGGAGGCACAGATACGCAGTATTTT.

This clonotype was detected many times. CDR3 residues: CASSVAMDSPYEQYF. CDR3 DNA: TGTGCCAGCAGCGTAGCGATGGACAGCCCCTACGAGCAGTACTTC. The J gene is TRBJ2-7, the V gene TRBV9; tentatively, D is TRBD1 (6 bases). CDR1 SGDLS and CDR2 YYNGEE come from the germline V gene. The CDR3 totals 15 residues. V was pared by 0 bases and J by 2 bases, with 12 bases between. Combining the CDR3 with reference TRBV9 and TRBJ2-7 gives the whole variable domain DSGVTQTPKHLITATGQRVTLRCSPRSGDLSVYWYQQSLDQGLQFLIQYYNGEERAKGNILERFSAQQFPDLHSELNLSSLELGDSALYFCASSVAMDSPYEQYFGPGTRLTVT.

This clonotype appeared a few times. The chain is built from TRBV12-3 or TRBV12-4 and TRBJ2-5; 8 nucleotides match TRBD1. The V and J ends lost 4 bases and 4 bases, in that order; junction bases with no gene match: 11. CDR3 length equals 16 residues. The CDR3 nucleotides read TGTGCCAGCAGTTACGGCTTGACAGGGGTAGGAGAGACCCAGTACTTC. Its protein product is CASSYGLTGVGETQYF.

The sample holds a few counts of this clonotype. The rearrangement joins TRBV6-5 to TRBJ1-6; D may be TRBD1 (5 bases). Between the trimmed V and J ends, which lost 0 bases and 7 bases, there was a span of 16 bases. CDR3 length: 17 residues. Germline CDR1 reads MNHEY; CDR2 reads SVGAGI. Here the CDR3 reads CASSYSSSAGSNSPLHF. The CDR3 coding sequence is TGTGCCAGCAGTTACTCGAGCTCGGCAGGGTCGAATTCACCCCTCCACTTT.

This chain uses TRBV6-5 with TRBJ2-7, with 9 bases lining up with TRBD2. Germline lookup yields CDR1 MNHEY and CDR2 SVGAGI. The CDR3 totals 15 residues. Unmatched junction bases numbered 4, after V lost 2 bases and J lost 2 bases. The CDR3 is CASSYEPSGTYEQYF. The CDR3 DNA reads TGTGCCAGCAGTTACGAACCTAGCGGGACCTACGAGCAGTACTTC.

The V gene is TRBV5-1, the J gene TRBJ2-5; 7 bases are shared with TRBD1. The CDR3 runs 16 residues. Germline-derived CDR1 and CDR2 are SGHRS and YFSETQ. J was trimmed by 5 bases and V by 3 bases; bases with no gene match: 13. DNA for the CDR3: TGCGCCAGCAGCTCAGAGACAGGGTATTTTGTGGAGACCCAGTACTTC. Translating it yields CASSSETGYFVETQYF.

This clonotype was detected many times. This chain links TRBV4-3 with TRBJ2-5; TRBD1 matches at 10 bases. The V segment lost 4 bases and the J segment 5 bases; nucleotides outside the gene matches: 7. This CDR3 spans 15 amino acids. The germline V gene has CDR1 LGHNA and CDR2 YSLEER. The CDR3, as DNA: TGCGCCAGCAGCCTAGGGACAGGGGACAAGGAGACCCAGTACTTC. Its translation is CASSLGTGDKETQYF.

The chain is built from TRBV20-1 and TRBJ1-6; 9 nucleotides align to TRBD1. There are 16 residues in the CDR3. Germline assignment: CDR1 DFQATT and CDR2 SNEGSKA (reference sequence). Losses at the gene ends were 3 bases for V and 7 bases for J; bases not matched to a gene: 10. The CDR3 protein is CSARIMPGTGNSPLHF. Written as DNA, the CDR3 is TGCAGTGCTAGGATAATGCCCGGGACAGGGAATTCACCCCTCCACTTT.

This clonotype was detected many times. This chain uses TRBV6-5 with TRBJ2-1; tentative D call: TRBD1 (5 bases). Germline loops: CDR1 MNHEY, CDR2 SVGAGI. There are 14 residues in the CDR3. The V end was cut by 2 bases, the J end by 6 bases, with 11 bases between. The CDR3 DNA reads TGTGCCAGCAGTTACACCCAGGGCCCCAATGAGCAGTTCTTC. Translating it yields CASSYTQGPNEQFF.

This clonotype was detected many times. J is TRBJ2-2 and V is TRBV11-3; D gene ambiguous. Per germline, CDR1 SGHNT and CDR2 YENEEA. This CDR3 spans 15 amino acids. V lost 1 base, J lost 0 bases, and 6 bases lay in between. This chain's CDR3 is CASSLGAANTGELFF. Written as DNA, the CDR3 is TGTGCCAGCAGCTTAGGGGCCGCGAACACCGGGGAGCTGTTTTTT.

The sample holds many counts of this clonotype. V usage is TRBV6-1 and J usage is TRBJ2-7, with 9 positions matching TRBD1. Germline V gene sequence: CDR1 MNHNS, CDR2 SASEGT. V lost 6 bases and J lost 5; bases outside the gene matches: 5. This CDR3 is 13 amino acids long. DNA of the CDR3: TGTGCCAGCAGGGACAGGGGACGTGACGAGCAGTACTTC. Protein product: CASRDRGRDEQYF.